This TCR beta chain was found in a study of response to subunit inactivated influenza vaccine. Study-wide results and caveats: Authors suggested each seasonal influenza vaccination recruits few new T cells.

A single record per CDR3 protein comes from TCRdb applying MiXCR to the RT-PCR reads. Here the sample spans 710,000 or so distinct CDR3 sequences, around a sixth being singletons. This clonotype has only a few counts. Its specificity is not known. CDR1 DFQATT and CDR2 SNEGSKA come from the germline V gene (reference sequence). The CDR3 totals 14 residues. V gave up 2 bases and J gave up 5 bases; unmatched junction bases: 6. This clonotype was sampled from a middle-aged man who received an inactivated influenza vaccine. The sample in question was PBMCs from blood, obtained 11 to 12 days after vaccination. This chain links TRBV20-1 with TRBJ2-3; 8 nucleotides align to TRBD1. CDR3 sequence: CSARFQGAGDTQYF. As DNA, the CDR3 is TGCAGTGCTAGATTCCAGGGGGCCGGAGATACGCAGTATTTT.